This record looks at one T cell receptor (beta chain) sequence and its context. Its antigen remains unidentified. This sample is part of a study of Ad26.COV2.S vaccination and SARS-CoV-2 variants. The wider study: Doses of Ad26.COV2.S were injected into muscle once or twice, 56 days apart.

Sample treatment: about 20 received Ad26.COV2.S at low or high dose, single or two shots; 5 received placebo; per-sample allocation not given. After the first vaccine or placebo injection, samples were drawn on day 63. Spike of the Wuhan-strain SARS-CoV-2 was expressed by an Ad26 vector, which formed the vaccine. The table came from immunoSEQ multiplex PCR; TCRdb's copy has only in-frame clones and leaves some out. The sample holds some 480,000 clones, roughly 87% seen once. Study-level results: Higher spike-specific TCR breadth was found in vaccine recipients than in placebo recipients.

The CDR3 is 14 amino acids. Germline V CDR1 and CDR2: SGDLS, YYNGEE. J was trimmed by 0 bases and V by 7 bases; bases with no gene match: 7. The rearrangement uses TRBV9 and TRBJ2-7, with 7 positions matching TRBD2. The material sequenced was peripheral blood, taken in a trial of Ad26.COV2.S vaccine versus placebo. The origin of this receptor is a person between 18 and 60 years old who received the Ad26.COV2.S COVID-19 vaccine or a placebo. The CDR3 bases are TGTGCCAGCTCGCGGGGGTCGCGCTCCTACGAGCAGTACTTC. Translated: CASSRGSRSYEQYF.